The entry below describes one T cell receptor (beta chain). The antigen remains unidentified. Trimming took 6 bases from V and 4 from J; bases not matched to a gene: 4. The CDR3 sequence is 14 residues long. CDR1 is ENHRY and CDR2 is SYGVKD in the germline V gene. Clones were sequenced by immunoSEQ multiplex PCR, and TCRdb holds only the in-frame ones, with some missing. The sample shows roughly 120,000 clones, 92% of them seen only once. This record comes from a study of siplizumab effects on memory and regulatory T cells. Findings and limits, study-wide: Mapping to unstimulated subsets was achieved for only a minor fraction of alloreactive clones. Proof of suppressive function in proliferating Tregs from siplizumab cultures was not established. Researchers could not give a naive or memory phenotype to roughly 75-96% of proliferating CD4+ or CD8+ clones.

The chain uses TRBV10-3 and TRBJ1-2, with 11 bases matching TRBD1. This clonotype originated in a human donor in good health. Material: CD4+ T cells sorted from blood. CDR3 sequence reads: CAIRDRGRIYGYTF. Here the CDR3 DNA reads TGTGCCATCAGGGACAGGGGGCGTATCTATGGCTACACCTTC.